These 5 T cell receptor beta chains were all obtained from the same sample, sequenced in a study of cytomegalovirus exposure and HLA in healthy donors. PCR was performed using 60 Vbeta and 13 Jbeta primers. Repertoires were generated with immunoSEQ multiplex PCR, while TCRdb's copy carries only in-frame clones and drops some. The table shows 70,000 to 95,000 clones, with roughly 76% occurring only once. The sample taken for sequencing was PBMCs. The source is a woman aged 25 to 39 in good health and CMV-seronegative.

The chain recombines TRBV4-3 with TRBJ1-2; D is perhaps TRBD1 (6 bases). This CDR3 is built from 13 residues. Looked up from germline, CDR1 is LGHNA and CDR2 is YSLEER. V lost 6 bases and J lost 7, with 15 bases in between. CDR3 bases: TGCGCCAGCAGTGTGCAGGGGATTGTTGGCTACACCTTC. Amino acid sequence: CASSVQGIVGYTF.

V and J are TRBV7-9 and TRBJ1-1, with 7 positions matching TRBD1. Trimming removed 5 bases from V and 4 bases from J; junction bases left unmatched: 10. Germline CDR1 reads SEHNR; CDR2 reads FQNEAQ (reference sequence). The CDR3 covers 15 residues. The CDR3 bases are TGTGCCAGCAGCCTTGTGACAGGGCAGGGCACTGAAGCTTTCTTT. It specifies CASSLVTGQGTEAFF. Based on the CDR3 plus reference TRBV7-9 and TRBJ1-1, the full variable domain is DTGVSQNPRHKITKRGQNVTFRCDPISEHNRLYWYRQTLGQGPEFLTYFQNEAQLEKSRLLSDRFSAERPKGSFSTLEIQRTEQGDSAMYLCASSLVTGQGTEAFFGQGTRLTVV.

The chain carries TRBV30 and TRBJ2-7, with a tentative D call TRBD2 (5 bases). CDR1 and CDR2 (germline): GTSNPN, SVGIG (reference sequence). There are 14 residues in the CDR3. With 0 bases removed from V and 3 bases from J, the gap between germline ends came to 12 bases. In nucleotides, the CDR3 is TGTGCCTGGAGTGTAGCCGGGATACTCTACGAGCAGTACTTC. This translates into CAWSVAGILYEQYF.

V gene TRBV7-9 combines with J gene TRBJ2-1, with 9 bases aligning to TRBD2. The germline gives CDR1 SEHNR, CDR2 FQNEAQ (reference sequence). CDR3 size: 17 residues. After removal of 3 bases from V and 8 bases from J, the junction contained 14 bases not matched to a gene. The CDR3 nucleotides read TGTGCCAGCAGCTTTATGGCGGGAGGGCCGAAGGACGATGAGCAGTTCTTC. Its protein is CASSFMAGGPKDDEQFF.

The CDR3 DNA sequence: TGTGCCAGCAGTTCGTCCGGGACCTACGAGCAGTACTTC. Protein sequence: CASSSSGTYEQYF. This chain connects TRBV27 to TRBJ2-7, with TRBD2 as a possible D gene (5 bases). CDR1 and CDR2 (germline): MNHEY, SMNVEV (reference sequence). The CDR3 totals 13 residues. V was pared by 4 bases and J by 2 bases, with 9 bases between.